Presented here are 19 T cell receptor beta chains from one specimen sequenced in a study of response to subunit inactivated influenza vaccine. Each CDR3 protein gets one entry after TCRdb re-called the RT-PCR reads with MiXCR. Found here are roughly 550,000 distinct CDR3 sequences, roughly 25% of them singletons; the top ten hold approximately 3%. This same sample was also part of a study on T cells expressing NK-cell markers. That report adds: TCR beta cDNA was made by 5'RACE template switching with UMIs.

The material was CD4+ T cells sorted from PBMCs, obtained approximately 13 days after vaccination. The receptors here all came from a man in his forties or fifties who received an inactivated influenza vaccine.

CDR3 bases: TGTGCCAGCAGTCCAGGAGAAGTGTACTATGGCTACACCTTC. Its protein product is CASSPGEVYYGYTF. V is TRBV12-3 or TRBV12-4 and J is TRBJ1-2; D ambiguous. V lost 5 bases and J lost 3, with 13 bases in between. The CDR3 is 14 residues long.

This clonotype was seen a few times. The rearrangement uses TRBV28 and TRBJ1-2; possible D gene TRBD1, 6 bases. Germline values: CDR1 MDHEN, CDR2 SYDVKM. V lost 3 bases, J lost 4 bases, and 12 bases lay in between. The CDR3 is made up of 14 amino acids. The CDR3 here is CASSFLGHTYGYTF. The CDR3 DNA reads TGTGCCAGCAGTTTCCTGGGACATACCTATGGCTACACCTTC.

This clonotype was detected a few times. The rearrangement joins TRBV12-3 or TRBV12-4 to TRBJ2-5; a weak D match, TRBD1 (5 bases). The CDR3 runs 14 residues. The V end lost 5 bases, the J end lost 0 bases, and 10 bases lay between the germline ends. The CDR3 sequence is CASSTGRNQETQYF. The DNA for the CDR3 is TGTGCCAGCAGTACAGGACGGAACCAAGAGACCCAGTACTTC.

The chain carries TRBV27 and TRBJ2-3; 7 bases map to TRBD2. J was trimmed by 0 bases and V by 0 bases; bases with no gene match: 6. CDR1 and CDR2 from the germline V gene are MNHEY and SMNVEV (reference sequence). The CDR3 is 17 residues long. CDR3 sequence: CASSLSSAGLSTDTQYF. DNA of the CDR3: TGTGCCAGCAGTTTATCCTCAGCGGGACTAAGCACAGATACGCAGTATTTT.

This clonotype was seen once. This CDR3 is CASSLLGTDYSGNTIYF. CDR3 DNA sequence: TGTGCCAGCAGCTTGTTGGGGACAGATTACTCTGGAAACACCATATATTTT. The J gene is TRBJ1-3, the V gene TRBV5-5; 7 nucleotides align to TRBD1. Germline V gives CDR1 SGHKS, CDR2 YYEKEE (reference sequence). V shed 1 base and J 0 bases; nucleotides not matched to a gene: 7. This CDR3 comprises 17 residues.

This clonotype was seen a few times. This rearrangement joins TRBV18 to TRBJ1-1; D is ambiguous. Germline CDR1 and CDR2: KGHSH and LQKENI. CDR3 size: 13 residues. V gave up 3 bases and J gave up 5 bases, with 10 bases separating them. The CDR3: CASSPDVRTEAFF. In nucleotides, the CDR3 is TGTGCCAGCTCACCGGACGTCAGGACTGAAGCTTTCTTT.

This clonotype has a handful of counts. J is TRBJ2-3 and V is TRBV5-1; D is unclear. Trimming shortened V by 1 base and J by 0 bases, and 6 bases separated the two germline ends. The CDR3 contains 14 residues. Germline CDR1 is SGHRS and CDR2 is YFSETQ. The CDR3 DNA follows: TGCGCCAGCAGCTTGAGAAAAAGCACAGATACGCAGTATTTT. It yields the protein CASSLRKSTDTQYF.

This chain connects TRBV20-1 to TRBJ2-7; D may match TRBD1 or TRBD2 (5 bases each). The CDR3 totals 13 residues. Germline assignment: CDR1 DFQATT and CDR2 SNEGSKA (reference sequence). Trimming took off 1 base at V and 6 bases at J, with 13 bases between the two ends. DNA of the CDR3: TGCAGTGCTAGAGCCCCGGGGCTCGGCGAGCAGTACTTC. This translates into CSARAPGLGEQYF.

The J gene is TRBJ2-3, the V gene TRBV4-1, with 11 bases identical to TRBD2. Germline loops: CDR1 MGHRA, CDR2 YSYEKL. J was trimmed by 3 bases and V by 5 bases; bases with no gene match: 4. The length of the CDR3 is 15 residues. CDR3 coding DNA: TGCGCCAGCAGCATCCGACTAGCGGGGACAGATACGCAGTATTTT. Protein product: CASSIRLAGTDTQYF.

There are a few counts of this clonotype. The rearrangement joins TRBV4-1 to TRBJ2-2; D is possibly TRBD2 (7 bases). The germline CDR1 and CDR2 sequences are MGHRA and YSYEKL. This CDR3 has 16 amino acids. Deletions cut 4 bases from V and 6 bases from J, with 18 bases between. The CDR3 protein is CASSPKGGFRAGELFF. Here the CDR3 DNA reads TGCGCCAGCAGCCCAAAGGGGGGGTTTCGCGCCGGGGAGCTGTTTTTT.

The genes are TRBV7-2 and TRBJ1-3; tentative D call: TRBD1 (5 bases). V lost 9 bases, J lost 0 bases, and 15 bases lay in between. Germline V gene lookup returns CDR1 SGHTA and CDR2 FQGNSA. This CDR3 comprises 15 residues. The CDR3 coding sequence is TGTGCCAGTTCAGGGACGCCAAACTCTGGAAACACCATATATTTT. It yields the protein CASSGTPNSGNTIYF.

This clonotype was found a few times. The chain links TRBV30 to TRBJ2-7, with D perhaps being TRBD1 or TRBD2 (5 bases each). Trimming took 2 bases from V and 2 from J, leaving 16 bases between them. CDR3 length equals 15 residues. Germline V CDR1 and CDR2: GTSNPN, SVGIG (reference sequence). CDR3 amino acids: CAWSSGLGLTYEQYF. CDR3 coding DNA: TGTGCCTGGAGTAGCGGTCTGGGGCTCACCTACGAGCAGTACTTC.

V is TRBV15 and J is TRBJ2-4, with 8 bases matching TRBD1. The ends lost 2 bases at V and 0 bases at J; junction bases unmatched: 3. The CDR3 sequence is 16 residues long. The germline CDR1 and CDR2 sequences are LNHNV and YYDKDF (reference sequence). The CDR3 loop is CATSRQDRAAKNIQYF. CDR3 coding DNA: TGTGCCACCAGCAGACAGGACAGGGCAGCCAAAAACATTCAGTACTTC.

There are many counts of this clonotype. The V gene is TRBV5-1, the J gene TRBJ2-3; D is possibly TRBD1 (6 bases). The germline V gene has CDR1 SGHRS and CDR2 YFSETQ. The V end was cut by 4 bases, the J end by 4 bases, with 13 bases between. The CDR3 contains 14 residues. CDR3 DNA: TGCGCCAGCAGCCTACAGGGTAGATCAGATACGCAGTATTTT. Translated: CASSLQGRSDTQYF.

This clonotype was detected only a few times. The chain employs TRBV7-3 and TRBJ2-1; 8 nucleotides agree with TRBD1. CDR1 and CDR2 (germline): SGHTA, FQGTGA. The CDR3 loop spans 15 amino acids. V was clipped by 4 bases and J by 4 bases; unmatched bases: 6. As DNA, the CDR3 is TGTGCCAGCAGCTCTCCCGGGACAGGTTACAATGAGCAGTTCTTC. Protein sequence: CASSSPGTGYNEQFF.

V and J are TRBV20-1 and TRBJ2-5; TRBD1 matches 8 bases. This CDR3 contains 17 residues. CDR1 and CDR2 (germline): DFQATT, SNEGSKA (reference sequence). After removal of 0 bases from V and 0 bases from J, the junction contained 9 bases not matched to a gene. This CDR3 is CSARDQARDRYQETQYF. The CDR3 DNA is TGCAGTGCTAGAGATCAGGCCCGGGACAGGTACCAAGAGACCCAGTACTTC.

This clonotype occurred many times. The chain couples TRBV20-1 to TRBJ2-1; D perhaps matches TRBD2 (6 bases). V was pared by 0 bases and J by 8 bases, with 17 bases between. Germline CDR1 and CDR2: DFQATT and SNEGSKA (reference sequence). CDR3 length: 15 residues. CDR3 DNA sequence: TGCAGTGCTAGAGACTACTTTAAAGCGGGCGATGAGCAGTTCTTC. Amino acid sequence: CSARDYFKAGDEQFF.

Regarding this clonotype: A read error may account for a junction end that differs from germline. J is TRBJ2-1 and V is TRBV4-3; D is unclear. This CDR3 is built from 14 residues. Germline CDR1 and CDR2: LGHNA and YSLEER. CDR3 in amino acids: CASSQDLEYNQQFF. CDR3 sequence (DNA): TGCGCCAGCAGCCAAGATTTAGAGTACAATCAGCAGTTCTTC.

In its sample, this clonotype was seen a few times. The V gene is TRBV7-2, the J gene TRBJ2-2; maybe TRBD1 (6 bases). This CDR3 spans 17 amino acids. Germline CDR1 SGHTA, CDR2 FQGNSA. The V end was cut by 5 bases, the J end by 5 bases, with 21 bases between. The CDR3 nucleotides are TGTGCCAGCAGCCCTCTTTTAGGTGGGGGCAAGACCGGGGAGCTGTTTTTT. Amino acids: CASSPLLGGGKTGELFF.